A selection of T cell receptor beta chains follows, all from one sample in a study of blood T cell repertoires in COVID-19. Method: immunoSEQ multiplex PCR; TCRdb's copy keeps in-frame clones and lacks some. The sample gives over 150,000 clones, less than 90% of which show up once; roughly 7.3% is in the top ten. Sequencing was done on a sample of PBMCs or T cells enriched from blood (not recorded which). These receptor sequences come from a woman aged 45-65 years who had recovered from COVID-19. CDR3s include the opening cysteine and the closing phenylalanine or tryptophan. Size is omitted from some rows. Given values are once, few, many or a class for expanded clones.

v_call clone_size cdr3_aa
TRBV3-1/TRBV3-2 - CASSQPGRAKNEQYF
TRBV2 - CASSDGTSVYNEQFF
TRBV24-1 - CATADSHNEKLFF
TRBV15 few CATSRVEGVGYTF
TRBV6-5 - CASHGRLAAIEQYF
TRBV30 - CAWSTVVEKLFF
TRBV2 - CASKRLSPYNEQFF
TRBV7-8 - CATQRAGTANEQFF
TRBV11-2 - CASSPVTGGLFYNEQFF
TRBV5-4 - CASRRDRGSPDQETQYF
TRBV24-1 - CATSDFRTDSTDTQYF
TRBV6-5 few CASRSAGGPTGELFF
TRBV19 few CASTRSSGALIGGELFF
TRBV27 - CASSFKGETEAFF
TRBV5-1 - CASSWSGSQETQYF
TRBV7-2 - CASSLDRGSGGTQYF
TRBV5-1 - CASSLNTGANVLTF
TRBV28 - CASSFPGGGSDTQYF
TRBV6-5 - CASSYLGGMETQYF
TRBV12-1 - CASSSRGGLNTGELFF
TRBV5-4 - CASRRQGKETQYF
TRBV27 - CASSRRTGGTGELFF
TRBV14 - CASSQGQGWATQYF
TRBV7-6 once CASSAAVAGGPNEQFF
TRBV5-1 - CASSSGQVVSGYTF
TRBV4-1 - CASSPTQGATGNTIYF
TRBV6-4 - CASSDSRRGWTNEKLFF
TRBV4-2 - CASSQARYNEQFF
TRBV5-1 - CASSFGTEGYTF
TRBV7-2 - CASSTTGGFEKLFF
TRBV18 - CASSPTSSNYEQYF
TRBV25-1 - CASRIAGVGDTQYF
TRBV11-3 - CASSLVSGARTEAFF
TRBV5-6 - CASGGTGGPAQYF
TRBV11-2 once CASSLGQGKLYEQYF
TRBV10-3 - CAISEPSEGGKPYEQYF
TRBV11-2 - CASSPSGKETQYF
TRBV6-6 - CASSPRLAGVLADTQYF
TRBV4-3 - CASSQEEGLGSNYGYTF
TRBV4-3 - CASSQEASGGNEQFF
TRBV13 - CASSSTGVFRSSYEQYF
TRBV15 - CATSRILAGGTYNEQFF
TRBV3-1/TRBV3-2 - CASSQATGSGNTIYF
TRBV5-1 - CASSEQGGGTEAFF
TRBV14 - CASSLGGPGIQYF
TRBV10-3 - CAISRQGDNTEAFF
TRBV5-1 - CASSSAGGSQETQYF
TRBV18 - CASSPEKTMPQHF
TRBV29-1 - CSVSGDRGVNEQFF